This T cell receptor (beta chain) originates from a study of blood T cell repertoires in COVID-19. Across the study: Samples taken during acute and convalescent COVID-19 were collected in the United States, Italy and Spain.

TCRdb keeps only in-frame clones here, not all; method: immunoSEQ multiplex PCR. Of roughly 460,000 clones in the sample, approximately 90% were seen once. The CDR3 sequence is 16 residues long. Per the germline V gene, CDR1 is LNHDA and CDR2 is SQIVND (reference sequence). V lost 4 bases to trimming and J lost 6 bases; unmatched junction nucleotides: 9. The sequenced sample consisted of peripheral blood. The source is a man aged 18 to 29 with COVID-19, enrolled during active disease. V usage is TRBV19 and J usage is TRBJ2-4; 10 bases match TRBD1. CDR3 in amino acids: CASSSPGTGASNIQYF. The CDR3 bases are TGTGCCAGTAGTAGCCCCGGGACAGGGGCTTCAAACATTCAGTACTTC.